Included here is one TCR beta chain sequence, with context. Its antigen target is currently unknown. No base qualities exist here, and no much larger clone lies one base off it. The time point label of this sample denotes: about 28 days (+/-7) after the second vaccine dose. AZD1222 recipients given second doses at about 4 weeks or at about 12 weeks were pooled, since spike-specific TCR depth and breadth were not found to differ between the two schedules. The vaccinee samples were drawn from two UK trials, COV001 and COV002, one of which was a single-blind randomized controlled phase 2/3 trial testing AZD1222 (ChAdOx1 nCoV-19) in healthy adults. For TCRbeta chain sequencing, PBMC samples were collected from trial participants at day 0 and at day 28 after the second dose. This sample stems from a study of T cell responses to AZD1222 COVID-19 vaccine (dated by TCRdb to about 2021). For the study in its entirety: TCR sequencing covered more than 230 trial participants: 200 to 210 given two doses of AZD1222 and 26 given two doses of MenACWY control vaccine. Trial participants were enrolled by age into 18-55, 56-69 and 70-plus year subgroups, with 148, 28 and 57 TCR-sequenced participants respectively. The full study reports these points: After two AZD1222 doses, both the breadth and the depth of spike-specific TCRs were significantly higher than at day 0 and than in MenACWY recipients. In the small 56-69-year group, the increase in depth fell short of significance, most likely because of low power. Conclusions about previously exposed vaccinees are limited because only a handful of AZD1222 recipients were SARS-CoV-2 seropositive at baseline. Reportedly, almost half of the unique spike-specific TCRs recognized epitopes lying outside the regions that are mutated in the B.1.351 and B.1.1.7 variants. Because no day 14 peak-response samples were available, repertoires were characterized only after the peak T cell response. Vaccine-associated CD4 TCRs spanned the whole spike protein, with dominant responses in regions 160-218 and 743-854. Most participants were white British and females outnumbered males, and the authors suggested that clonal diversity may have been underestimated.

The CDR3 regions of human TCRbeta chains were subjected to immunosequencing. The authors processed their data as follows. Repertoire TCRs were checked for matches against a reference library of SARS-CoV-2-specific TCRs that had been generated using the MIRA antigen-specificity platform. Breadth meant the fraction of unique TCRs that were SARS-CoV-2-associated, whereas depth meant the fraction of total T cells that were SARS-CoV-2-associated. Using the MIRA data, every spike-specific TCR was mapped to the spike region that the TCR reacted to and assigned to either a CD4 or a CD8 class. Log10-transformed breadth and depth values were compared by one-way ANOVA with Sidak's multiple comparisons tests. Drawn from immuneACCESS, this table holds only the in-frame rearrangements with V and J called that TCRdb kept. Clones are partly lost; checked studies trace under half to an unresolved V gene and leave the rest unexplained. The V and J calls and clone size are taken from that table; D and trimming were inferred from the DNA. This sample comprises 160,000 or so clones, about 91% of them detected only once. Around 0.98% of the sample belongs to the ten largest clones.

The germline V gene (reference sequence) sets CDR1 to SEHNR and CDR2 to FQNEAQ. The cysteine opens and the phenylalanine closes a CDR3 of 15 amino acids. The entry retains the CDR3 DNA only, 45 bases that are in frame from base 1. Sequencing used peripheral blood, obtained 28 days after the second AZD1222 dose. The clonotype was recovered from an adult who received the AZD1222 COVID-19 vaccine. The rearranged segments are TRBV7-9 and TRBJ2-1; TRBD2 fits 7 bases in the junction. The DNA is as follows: TGTGCGGGGGGGACCAGGGAGGGGTCCTACAATGAGCAGTTCTTC. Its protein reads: CAGGTREGSYNEQFF.